This T cell receptor (beta chain) derives from a study of T-cell reconstitution after alpha-beta-depleted transplantation in children. This clonotype has a handful of counts. Germline V gives CDR1 SQVTM, CDR2 ANQGSEA. The germline V and J ends were trimmed by 2 bases and 3 bases, with 10 bases remaining between them. The CDR3 contains 13 residues. A TCRbeta library incorporating unique molecular identifiers was prepared. Each CDR3 protein is one row after TCRdb ran MiXCR on the PCR reads. The sample contains 280,000 or so distinct CDR3 sequences, roughly 11% of which appear only once. Sequenced here: peripheral blood, sampled 180 days after TCRalphabeta/CD19-depleted stem cell transplant. The chain recombines TRBV29-1 with TRBJ1-2; D may be TRBD1 (5 bases). The TCR was taken from a male patient aged 2 to 10 who had a stem cell transplant for chronic granulomatous disease, so the T cells may come from the graft donor. CDR3 amino acids: CSVESGADYGYTF. CDR3 bases: TGCAGCGTTGAATCTGGGGCTGACTATGGCTACACCTTC.